The 8 T cell receptor beta chains listed next were all sequenced from one sample in a study of T-cell memory formation after mild COVID-19. One entry per CDR3 protein results from TCRdb running MiXCR on the 5' RACE reads. The sample comprises under 300,000 distinct CDR3 sequences, about 17% of which are singletons, and 3.5% rests with the top ten. The sample was PBMCs or a T cell subset sorted from them (not recorded which). These receptors all come from a man in his late teens or twenties who had mild COVID-19 (a few samples of this study predate the infection). Cell type and time point are not known.

The rearrangement links TRBV11-2 to TRBJ1-1; D is possibly TRBD1 (5 bases). With 3 bases removed from V and 4 bases from J, the gap between germline ends came to 18 bases. In germline, CDR1 is SGHAT, CDR2 FQNNGV. This CDR3 is built from 16 residues. The CDR3 DNA reads TGTGCCAGCAGCTTCTTAACCGGGGCAGGGCCCACTGAAGCTTTCTTT. It codes for CASSFLTGAGPTEAFF.

The chain joins TRBV11-2 to TRBJ1-6; TRBD1 is a possible D gene (5 bases). The CDR3 is 14 amino acids. Germline lookup yields CDR1 SGHAT and CDR2 FQNNGV. Between the trimmed V and J ends, which lost 6 bases and 7 bases, there was a span of 13 bases. The CDR3 nucleotides are TGTGCCAGCAGTGACAGTCCCGGGAATTCACCCCTCCACTTT. Its protein product is CASSDSPGNSPLHF.

This clonotype occurred many times. The chain has TRBV24-1 and TRBJ2-1, with 9 bases aligning to TRBD1. CDR3 length: 15 residues. V lost 3 bases and J lost 5; bases outside the gene matches: 4. CDR1 and CDR2 (germline): KGHDR, SFDVKD. The CDR3 DNA follows: TGTGCCACCAGTGATCCGGGACAGGGCAACAATGAGCAGTTCTTC. The encoded protein is CATSDPGQGNNEQFF.

This clonotype appeared a few times. The chain joins TRBV7-2 to TRBJ1-1; D is ambiguous. This CDR3 region has 13 residues. Germline V lookup: CDR1 SGHTA, CDR2 FQGNSA. Trimming shortened V by 2 bases and J by 5 bases, and 9 bases separated the two germline ends. The CDR3 loop reads CASSLTEGTEAFF. The CDR3 DNA is TGTGCCAGCAGCTTAACCGAGGGAACTGAAGCTTTCTTT.

This clonotype came up a few times. The chain recombines TRBV10-3 with TRBJ2-3; D remains ambiguous. The CDR3 covers 12 residues. Germline CDR1 is ENHRY and CDR2 is SYGVKD. The V end was cut by 10 bases, the J end by 6 bases, with 14 bases between. The CDR3 here is CASSTQPDTQYF. The DNA for the CDR3 is TGTGCCAGCTCAACTCAGCCGGATACGCAGTATTTT.

This chain uses TRBV20-1 with TRBJ1-1; D not resolved. The CDR3 sequence is 13 residues long. Germline lookup yields CDR1 DFQATT and CDR2 SNEGSKA (reference sequence). CDR3 in amino acids: CGWAGEADTEAFF. CDR3 nucleotide sequence: TGCGGTTGGGCCGGAGAGGCGGACACTGAAGCTTTCTTT.

This clonotype was detected a few times. The rearrangement joins TRBV4-1 to TRBJ2-3, with 9 bases matching TRBD2. Looked up from germline, CDR1 is MGHRA and CDR2 is YSYEKL. The CDR3 spans 16 residues. J gave up 6 bases and V 5 bases, and 12 bases lay outside the gene matches. Written as DNA, the CDR3 is TGCGCCAGCAGCACTGGGACTAGCCTTGGGGGGGATACGCAGTATTTT. It translates to CASSTGTSLGGDTQYF.

The rearrangement links TRBV20-1 to TRBJ2-1; TRBD2 agrees at 9 bases. The ends lost 2 bases at V and 9 bases at J; junction bases unmatched: 17. Germline CDR1 DFQATT, CDR2 SNEGSKA (reference sequence). CDR3 length: 17 amino acids. The CDR3 here is CSARSPRAGGQNGEQFF. In DNA form, the CDR3 reads TGCAGTGCTAGAAGCCCCCGGGCGGGGGGGCAGAATGGTGAGCAGTTCTTC.